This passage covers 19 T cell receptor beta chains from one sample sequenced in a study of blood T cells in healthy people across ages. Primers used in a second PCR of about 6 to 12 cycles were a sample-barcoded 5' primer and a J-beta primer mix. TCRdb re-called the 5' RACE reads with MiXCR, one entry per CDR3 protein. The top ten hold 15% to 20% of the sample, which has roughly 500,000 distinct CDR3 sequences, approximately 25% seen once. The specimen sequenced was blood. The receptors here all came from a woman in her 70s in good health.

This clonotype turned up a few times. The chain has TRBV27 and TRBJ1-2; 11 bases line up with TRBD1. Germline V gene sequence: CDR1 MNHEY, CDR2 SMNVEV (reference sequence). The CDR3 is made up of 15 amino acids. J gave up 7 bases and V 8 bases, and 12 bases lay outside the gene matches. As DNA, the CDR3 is TGTGCCAGCGGATCGACTGGGACAGGGGGTCGTGGCTACACCTTC. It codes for CASGSTGTGGRGYTF.

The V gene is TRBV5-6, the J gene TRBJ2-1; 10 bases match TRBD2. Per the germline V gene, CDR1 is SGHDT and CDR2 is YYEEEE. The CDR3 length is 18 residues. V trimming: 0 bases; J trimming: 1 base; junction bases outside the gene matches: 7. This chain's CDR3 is CASSLGGAGGLSYNEQFF. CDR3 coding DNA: TGTGCCAGCAGCTTGGGGGGAGCGGGGGGGCTATCCTACAATGAGCAGTTCTTC.

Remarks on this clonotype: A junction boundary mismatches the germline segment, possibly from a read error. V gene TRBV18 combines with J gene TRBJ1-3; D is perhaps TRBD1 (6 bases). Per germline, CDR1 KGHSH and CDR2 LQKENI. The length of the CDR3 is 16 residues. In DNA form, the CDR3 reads TGTGCCAGCTCGTGGACAGCCACAGTCTCTGGAAACACCGTATATTTT. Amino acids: CASSWTATVSGNTVYF.

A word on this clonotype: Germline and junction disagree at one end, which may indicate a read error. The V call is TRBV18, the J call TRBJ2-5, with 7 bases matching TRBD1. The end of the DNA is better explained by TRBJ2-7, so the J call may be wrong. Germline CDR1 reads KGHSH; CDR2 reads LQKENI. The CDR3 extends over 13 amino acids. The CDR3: CVSSSDRTYEQYF. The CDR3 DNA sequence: TGTGTCAGCTCATCGGACAGGACCTACGAGCAGTACTTC.

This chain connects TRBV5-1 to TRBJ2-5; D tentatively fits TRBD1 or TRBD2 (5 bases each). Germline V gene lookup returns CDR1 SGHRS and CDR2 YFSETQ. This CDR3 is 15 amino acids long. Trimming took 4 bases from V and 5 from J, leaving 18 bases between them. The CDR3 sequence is CASSPIVGERETQYF. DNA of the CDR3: TGCGCCAGCAGCCCAATCGTAGGGGAGAGGGAGACCCAGTACTTC.

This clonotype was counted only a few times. The CDR3 sequence is CASSLAGEAAGYTF. CDR3 bases: TGTGCCAGCAGTTTAGCGGGGGAAGCAGCTGGCTACACCTTC. V gene TRBV12-3 or TRBV12-4 combines with J gene TRBJ1-2; possibly TRBD1 for D (5 bases). Trimming took 0 bases from V and 7 from J, leaving 12 bases between them. There are 14 residues in the CDR3.

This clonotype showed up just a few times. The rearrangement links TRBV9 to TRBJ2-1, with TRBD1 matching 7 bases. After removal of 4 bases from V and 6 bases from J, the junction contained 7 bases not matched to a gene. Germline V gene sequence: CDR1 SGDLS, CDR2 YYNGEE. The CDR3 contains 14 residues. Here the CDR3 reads CASSTRTGGNEQFF. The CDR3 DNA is TGTGCCAGCAGCACCCGGACAGGCGGCAATGAGCAGTTCTTC. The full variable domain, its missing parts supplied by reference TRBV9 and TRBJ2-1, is DSGVTQTPKHLITATGQRVTLRCSPRSGDLSVYWYQQSLDQGLQFLIQYYNGEERAKGNILERFSAQQFPDLHSELNLSSLELGDSALYFCASSTRTGGNEQFFGPGTRLTVL.

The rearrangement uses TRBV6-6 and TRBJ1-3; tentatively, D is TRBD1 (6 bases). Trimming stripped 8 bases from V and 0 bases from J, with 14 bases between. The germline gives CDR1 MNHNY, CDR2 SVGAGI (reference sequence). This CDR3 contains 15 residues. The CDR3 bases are TGTGCCAGCGCCACAGGGACTCTCTCTGGAAACACCATATATTTT. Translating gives CASATGTLSGNTIYF.

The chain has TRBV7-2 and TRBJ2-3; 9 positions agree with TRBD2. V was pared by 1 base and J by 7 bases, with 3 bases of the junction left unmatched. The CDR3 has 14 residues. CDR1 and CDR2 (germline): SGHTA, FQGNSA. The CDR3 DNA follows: TGTACCAGCAGCTTAGGGCGGGGGGGACATACGCAGTATTTT. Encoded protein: CTSSLGRGGHTQYF. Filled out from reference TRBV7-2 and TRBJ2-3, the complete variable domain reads GAGVSQSPSNKVTEKGKDVELRCDPISGHTALYWYRQSLGQGLEFLIYFQGNSAPDKSGLPSDRFSAERTGGSVSTLTIQRTQQEDSAVYLCTSSLGRGGHTQYFGPGTRLTVL.

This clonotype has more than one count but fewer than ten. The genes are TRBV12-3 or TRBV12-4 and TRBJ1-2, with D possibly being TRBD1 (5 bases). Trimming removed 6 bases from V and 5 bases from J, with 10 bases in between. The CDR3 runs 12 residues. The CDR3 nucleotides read TGTGCCAGCAGCGCGGGACGATATGGCTACACCTTC. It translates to CASSAGRYGYTF.

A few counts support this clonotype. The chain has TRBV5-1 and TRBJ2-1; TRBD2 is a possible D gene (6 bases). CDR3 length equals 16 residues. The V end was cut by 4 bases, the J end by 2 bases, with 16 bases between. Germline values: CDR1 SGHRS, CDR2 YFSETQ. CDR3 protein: CASSQLLARTYNEQFF. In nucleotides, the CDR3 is TGCGCCAGCAGCCAATTGCTAGCGCGCACCTACAATGAGCAGTTCTTC.

The CDR3 spells CASSPKAGGPDGELFF. CDR3 coding DNA: TGTGCCAGCAGCCCTAAAGCGGGGGGGCCGGACGGGGAGCTGTTTTTT. The V call is TRBV7-9, the J call TRBJ2-2; TRBD2 agrees at 10 bases. Germline values: CDR1 SEHNR, CDR2 FQNEAQ (reference sequence). The CDR3 totals 16 residues. The junction had 10 bases not matched to a gene; V was cut back by 5 bases and J by 7 bases.

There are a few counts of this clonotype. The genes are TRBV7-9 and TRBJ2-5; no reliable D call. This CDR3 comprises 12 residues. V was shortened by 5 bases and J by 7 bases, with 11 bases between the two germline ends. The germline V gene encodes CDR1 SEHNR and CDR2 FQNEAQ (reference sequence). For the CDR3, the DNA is TGTGCCAGCAGCAATTATAGACGGACCCAGTACTTC. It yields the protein CASSNYRRTQYF.

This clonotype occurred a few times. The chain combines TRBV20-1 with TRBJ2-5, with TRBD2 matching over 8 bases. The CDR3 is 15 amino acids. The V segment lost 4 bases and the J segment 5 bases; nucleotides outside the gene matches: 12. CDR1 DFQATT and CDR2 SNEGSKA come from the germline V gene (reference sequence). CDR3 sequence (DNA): TGCAGTGCTATAGGTGCGGGGGGAGGTCTGGAGACCCAGTACTTC. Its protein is CSAIGAGGGLETQYF.

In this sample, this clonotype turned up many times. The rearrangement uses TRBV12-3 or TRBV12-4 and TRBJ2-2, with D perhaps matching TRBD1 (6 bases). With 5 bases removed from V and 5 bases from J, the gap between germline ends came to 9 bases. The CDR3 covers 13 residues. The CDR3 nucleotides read TGTGCCAGCAGTCTAGGGGGTACCGGGGAGCTGTTTTTT. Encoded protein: CASSLGGTGELFF.

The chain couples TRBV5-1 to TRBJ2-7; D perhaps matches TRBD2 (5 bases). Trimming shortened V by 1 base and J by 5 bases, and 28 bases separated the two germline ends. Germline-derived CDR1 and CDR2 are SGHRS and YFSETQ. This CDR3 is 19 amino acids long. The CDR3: CASSLSPAEGTLSIHEQYF. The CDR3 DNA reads TGCGCCAGCAGCTTGTCCCCGGCAGAGGGAACCCTTAGTATCCACGAGCAGTACTTC.

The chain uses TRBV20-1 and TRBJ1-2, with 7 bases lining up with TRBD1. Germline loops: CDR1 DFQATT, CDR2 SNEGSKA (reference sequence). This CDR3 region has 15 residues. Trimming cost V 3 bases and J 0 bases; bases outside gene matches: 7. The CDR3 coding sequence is TGCAGTGCTAGCACAGGGGCATATACTAACTATGGCTACACCTTC. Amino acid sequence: CSASTGAYTNYGYTF.

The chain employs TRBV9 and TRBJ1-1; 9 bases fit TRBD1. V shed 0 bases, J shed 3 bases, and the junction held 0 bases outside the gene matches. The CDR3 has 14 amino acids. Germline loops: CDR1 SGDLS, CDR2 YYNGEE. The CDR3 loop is CASSVGQGDTEAFF. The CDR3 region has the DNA TGTGCCAGCAGCGTAGGACAGGGGGACACTGAAGCTTTCTTT.

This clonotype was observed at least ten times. The CDR3 DNA follows: TGTGCCAGCAGCCCGGACAGGGGGTACGAGCAGTACTTC. Its translation is CASSPDRGYEQYF. The rearrangement joins TRBV7-2 to TRBJ2-7; 10 positions match TRBD1. After removal of 5 bases from V and 4 bases from J, the junction contained 2 bases not matched to a gene. The germline gives CDR1 SGHTA, CDR2 FQGNSA. The CDR3 runs to 13 residues. The full variable domain, rest sourced from reference TRBV7-2 and TRBJ2-7, is GAGVSQSPSNKVTEKGKDVELRCDPISGHTALYWYRQSLGQGLEFLIYFQGNSAPDKSGLPSDRFSAERTGGSVSTLTIQRTQQEDSAVYLCASSPDRGYEQYFGPGTRLTVT.